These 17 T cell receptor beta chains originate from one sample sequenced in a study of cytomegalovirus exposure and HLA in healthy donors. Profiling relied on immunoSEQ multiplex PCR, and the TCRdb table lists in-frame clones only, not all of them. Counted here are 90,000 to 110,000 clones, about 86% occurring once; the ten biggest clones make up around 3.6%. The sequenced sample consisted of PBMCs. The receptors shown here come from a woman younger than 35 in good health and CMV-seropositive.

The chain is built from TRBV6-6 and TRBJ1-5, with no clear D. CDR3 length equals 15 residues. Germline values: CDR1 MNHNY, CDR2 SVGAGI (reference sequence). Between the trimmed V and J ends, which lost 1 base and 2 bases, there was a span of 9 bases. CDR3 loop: CASSYFGGRNQPQHF. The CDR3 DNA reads TGTGCCAGCAGTTACTTCGGTGGGCGCAATCAGCCCCAGCATTTT.

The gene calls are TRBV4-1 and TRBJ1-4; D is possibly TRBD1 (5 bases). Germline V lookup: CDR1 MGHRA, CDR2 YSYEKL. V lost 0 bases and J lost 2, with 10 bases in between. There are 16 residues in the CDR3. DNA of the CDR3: TGCGCCAGCAGCCAAGACAGGGTAGTGACTAATGAAAAACTGTTTTTT. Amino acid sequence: CASSQDRVVTNEKLFF.

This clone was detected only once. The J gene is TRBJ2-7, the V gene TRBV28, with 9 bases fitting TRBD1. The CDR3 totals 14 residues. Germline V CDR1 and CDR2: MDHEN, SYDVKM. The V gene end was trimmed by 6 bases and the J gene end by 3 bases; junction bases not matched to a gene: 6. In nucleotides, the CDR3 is TGTGCCAGCAGGTCCGGGACAGGGCACTACGAGCAGTACTTC. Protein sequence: CASRSGTGHYEQYF.

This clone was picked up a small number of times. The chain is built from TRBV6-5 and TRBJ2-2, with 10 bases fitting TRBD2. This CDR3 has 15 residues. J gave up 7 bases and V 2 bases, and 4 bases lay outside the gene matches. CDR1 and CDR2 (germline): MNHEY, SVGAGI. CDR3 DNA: TGTGCCAGCAGTTACGCCCTAGCGGGGGTCGGGGAGCTGTTTTTT. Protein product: CASSYALAGVGELFF.

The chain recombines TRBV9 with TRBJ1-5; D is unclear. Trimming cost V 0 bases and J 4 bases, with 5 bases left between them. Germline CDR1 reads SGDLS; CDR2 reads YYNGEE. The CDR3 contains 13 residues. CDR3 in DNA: TGTGCCAGCAGCGTAGCCGTTAATCAGCCCCAGCATTTT. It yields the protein CASSVAVNQPQHF.

This chain's CDR3 is CASSAGQGIYEQYF. The CDR3, as DNA: TGTGCCAGCAGTGCGGGACAGGGGATCTACGAGCAGTACTTC. The chain joins TRBV2 to TRBJ2-7; 10 bases map to TRBD1. CDR1 and CDR2 from the germline V gene are SNHLY and FYNNEI. V lost 4 bases, J lost 3 bases, and 3 bases stayed unmatched. CDR3 length: 14 amino acids. Full variable domain (missing parts from reference TRBV2 and TRBJ2-7): EPEVTQTPSHQVTQMGQEVILRCVPISNHLYFYWYRQILGQKVEFLVSFYNNEISEKSEIFDDQFSVERPDGSNFTLKIRSTKLEDSAMYFCASSAGQGIYEQYFGPGTRLTVT.

For the CDR3, the DNA is TGCGCCAGCAGCTTGGGAGGGACAGGGTTGCTAGATACGCAGTATTTT. Amino acids: CASSLGGTGLLDTQYF. V usage is TRBV5-1 and J usage is TRBJ2-3; 9 positions match TRBD1. Trimming cost V 0 bases and J 5 bases; bases outside gene matches: 7. The CDR3 is 16 amino acids. Germline V gives CDR1 SGHRS, CDR2 YFSETQ.

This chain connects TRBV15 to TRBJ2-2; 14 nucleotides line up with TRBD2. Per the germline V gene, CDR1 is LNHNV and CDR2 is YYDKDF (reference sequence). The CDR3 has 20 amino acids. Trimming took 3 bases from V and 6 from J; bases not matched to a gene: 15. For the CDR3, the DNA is TGTGCCACCAGCAGCCCGACTAGCGGGAGGGCCATCCCCCACGCCGGGGAGCTGTTTTTT. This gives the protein CATSSPTSGRAIPHAGELFF.

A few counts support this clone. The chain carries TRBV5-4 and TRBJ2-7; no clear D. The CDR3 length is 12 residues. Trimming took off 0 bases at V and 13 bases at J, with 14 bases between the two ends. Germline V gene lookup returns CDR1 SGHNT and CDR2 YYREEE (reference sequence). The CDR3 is CASSLGTYERYF. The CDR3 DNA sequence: TGTGCCAGCAGCTTGGGCACCTACGAGCGTTACTTC.

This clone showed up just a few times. The CDR3 coding sequence is TGTGCCAGCAGCTTCCGGGGGGTACAGTACTTC. This encodes CASSFRGVQYF. The chain links TRBV5-4 to TRBJ2-7, with 7 bases aligning to TRBD2. Germline V gene lookup returns CDR1 SGHNT and CDR2 YYREEE (reference sequence). This CDR3 spans 11 amino acids. Germline trimming cut 2 bases from V and 10 bases from J; bases unmatched to any gene: 3.

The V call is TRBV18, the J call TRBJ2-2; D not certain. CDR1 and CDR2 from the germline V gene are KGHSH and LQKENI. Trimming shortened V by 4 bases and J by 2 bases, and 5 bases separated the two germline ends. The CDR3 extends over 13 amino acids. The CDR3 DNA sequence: TGTGCCAGCTCACGCTATAACACCGGGGAGCTGTTTTTT. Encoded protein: CASSRYNTGELFF.

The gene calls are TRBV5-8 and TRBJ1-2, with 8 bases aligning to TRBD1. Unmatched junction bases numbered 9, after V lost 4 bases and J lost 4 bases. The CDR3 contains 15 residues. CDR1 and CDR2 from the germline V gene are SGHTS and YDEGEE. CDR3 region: CASSPGTGGGYGYTF. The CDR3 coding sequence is TGTGCCAGCAGCCCCGGAACAGGGGGAGGCTATGGCTACACCTTC.

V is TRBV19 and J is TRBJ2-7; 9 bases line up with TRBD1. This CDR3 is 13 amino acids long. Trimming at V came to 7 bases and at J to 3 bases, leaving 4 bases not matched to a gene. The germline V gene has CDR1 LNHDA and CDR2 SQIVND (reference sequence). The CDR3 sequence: CASNRGRDYEQYF. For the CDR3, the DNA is TGTGCCAGTAACAGGGGGCGCGACTACGAGCAGTACTTC.

The CDR3 here is CASRSEGGQPQHF. For the CDR3, the DNA is TGTGCCAGCAGGTCCGAGGGAGGTCAGCCCCAGCATTTT. The V gene is TRBV28, the J gene TRBJ1-5; D gene unclear. Germline V gene sequence: CDR1 MDHEN, CDR2 SYDVKM. V was pared by 6 bases and J by 6 bases, with 12 bases between. CDR3 length: 13 amino acids.

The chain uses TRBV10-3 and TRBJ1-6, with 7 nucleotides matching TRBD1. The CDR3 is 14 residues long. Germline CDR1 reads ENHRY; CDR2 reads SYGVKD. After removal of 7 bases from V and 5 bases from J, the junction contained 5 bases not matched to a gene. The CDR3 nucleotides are TGTGCCATCACCTTGGGACAGCATAATTCACCCCTCCACTTT. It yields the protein CAITLGQHNSPLHF.

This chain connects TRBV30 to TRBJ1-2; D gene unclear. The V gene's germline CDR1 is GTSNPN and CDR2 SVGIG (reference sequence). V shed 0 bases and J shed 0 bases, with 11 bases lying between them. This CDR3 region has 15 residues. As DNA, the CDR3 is TGTGCCTGGAGTGTAACCGCGGGCACTAACTATGGCTACACCTTC. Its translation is CAWSVTAGTNYGYTF.

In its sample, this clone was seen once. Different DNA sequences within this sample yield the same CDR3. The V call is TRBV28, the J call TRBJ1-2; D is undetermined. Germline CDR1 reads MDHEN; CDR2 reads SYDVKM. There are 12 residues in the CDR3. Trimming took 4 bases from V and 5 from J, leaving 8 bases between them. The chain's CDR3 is CASSSQVYGYTF. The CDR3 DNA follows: TGTGCCAGCAGTTCCCAGGTATATGGCTACACCTTC.